This is a list of T cell receptor beta chains from one sample in a study of early T cells in non-severe SARS-CoV-2 infection. Each CDR3 protein gets one entry after TCRdb re-called the 5' RACE reads with MiXCR. Among 35,000 to 40,000 distinct CDR3 sequences, about 5% were seen once, and the ten largest hold 7.6%. Sequencing was carried out using whole blood. These receptors originate from an adult who was a healthcare worker with PCR-confirmed SARS-CoV-2 infection or an uninfected control (not recorded which). The CDR3 runs from the conserved cysteine through the conserved F or W. D genes are given only for firm matches. Size values are once, few and many counts, or a class for expanded clones, and some rows have none.

many,TRBV4-3,-,TRBJ2-1,CASSGRSVRASGDEQFF,TGCGCCAGCAGCGGGAGAAGCGTCCGGGCCTCGGGGGATGAGCAGTTCTTC
many,TRBV18,-,TRBJ1-6,CASSARELDNSPLHF,TGTGCCAGCTCAGCAAGGGAGTTGGATAATTCACCCCTCCACTTT
-,TRBV11-2,-,TRBJ1-5,CASSLDLNQPQHF,TGTGCCAGCAGCTTAGACTTGAATCAGCCCCAGCATTTT
many,TRBV7-2,TRBD1,TRBJ2-7,CASSVRQGPPYEQYF,TGTGCCAGCAGCGTGAGACAGGGGCCCCCCTACGAGCAGTACTTC
many,TRBV3-1,TRBD2,TRBJ2-5,CASTLGWGTSVNQETQYF,TGTGCCAGCACCCTCGGATGGGGGACTAGCGTGAACCAAGAGACCCAGTACTTC
many,TRBV6-1,-,TRBJ1-5,CASSEWQAAGQPQHF,TGTGCCAGCAGTGAATGGCAGGCAGCCGGACAGCCCCAGCATTTT
-,TRBV7-8,TRBD1,TRBJ1-1,CASSKTGYGMNTEAFF,TGTGCCAGCAGCAAGACAGGGTATGGGATGAACACTGAAGCTTTCTTT
many,TRBV2,TRBD2,TRBJ2-5,CASSVGAGGLQETQYF,TGTGCCAGCAGCGTGGGAGCGGGAGGGCTGCAAGAGACCCAGTACTTC
many,TRBV20-1,TRBD2,TRBJ2-7,CSARGAASGSPSYEQYF,TGCAGTGCTAGGGGGGCAGCTAGCGGGAGTCCCTCCTACGAGCAGTACTTC
many,TRBV12-3/TRBV12-4,-,TRBJ2-5,CASGGTPGETQYF,TGTGCCAGCGGGGGGACACCCGGAGAGACCCAGTACTTC
medium-sized,TRBV9,-,TRBJ1-5,CASSVGGEMVQPQHF,TGTGCCAGCAGCGTAGGAGGGGAGATGGTTCAGCCCCAGCATTTT
many,TRBV2,TRBD1,TRBJ1-6,CASTRTGSVSPLHF,TGTGCCAGCACTAGGACAGGATCGGTTTCACCCCTCCACTTT
many,TRBV30,-,TRBJ2-5,CAWRVADQETQYF,TGTGCCTGGAGAGTAGCAGATCAAGAGACCCAGTACTTC
many,TRBV7-3,TRBD2,TRBJ2-3,CASSLILAAADTQYF,TGTGCCAGCAGCTTAATTCTAGCGGCGGCAGATACGCAGTATTTT
many,TRBV6-5,TRBD1,TRBJ1-4,CASSYDRGPNEKLFF,TGTGCCAGCAGTTACGACAGGGGACCTAATGAAAAACTGTTTTTT
many,TRBV7-8,TRBD2,TRBJ2-1,CASSATSGSLDEQFF,TGTGCCAGCAGCGCGACTAGCGGGAGTCTCGATGAGCAGTTCTTC
-,TRBV24-1,-,TRBJ2-7,CATDSGYEQYF,TGTGCCACCGACAGCGGATACGAGCAGTACTTC
many,TRBV11-2,-,TRBJ2-5,CASSLGSKKQETQYF,TGTGCCAGCAGCTTAGGCAGCAAGAAACAAGAGACCCAGTACTTC
many,TRBV12-3/TRBV12-4,-,TRBJ1-4,CASSSAGALNEKLFF,TGTGCCAGCAGTTCGGCAGGAGCTTTGAATGAAAAACTGTTTTTT
medium-sized,TRBV4-1,TRBD1,TRBJ1-5,CASSQKTGTGSRPQHF,TGCGCCAGCAGCCAAAAAACCGGGACAGGATCCAGGCCCCAGCATTTT
-,TRBV20-1,TRBD2,TRBJ2-1,CSARILGRESSYNEQFF,TGCAGTGCTAGAATTCTGGGGCGGGAGAGCTCCTACAATGAGCAGTTCTTC
-,TRBV7-6,-,TRBJ2-7,CASSLQQGVRYEQYF,TGTGCCAGCAGCTTACAGCAGGGAGTTCGGTACGAGCAGTACTTC